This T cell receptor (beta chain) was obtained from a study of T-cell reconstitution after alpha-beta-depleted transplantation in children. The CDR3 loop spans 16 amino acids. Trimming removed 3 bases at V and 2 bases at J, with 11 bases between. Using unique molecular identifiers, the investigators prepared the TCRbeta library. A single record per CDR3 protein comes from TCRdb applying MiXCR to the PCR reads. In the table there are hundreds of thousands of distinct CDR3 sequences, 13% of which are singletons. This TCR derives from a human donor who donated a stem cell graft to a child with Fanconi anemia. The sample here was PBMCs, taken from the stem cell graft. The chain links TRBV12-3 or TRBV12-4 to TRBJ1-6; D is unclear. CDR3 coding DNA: TGTGCCAGCAGTTTTACCCCAGCCACCTATAATTCACCCCTCCACTTT. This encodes CASSFTPATYNSPLHF.